The 22 T cell receptor beta chains below come from one sample, sequenced in a study of blood T cell repertoires in COVID-19. The assay was immunoSEQ multiplex PCR, and TCRdb's table has in-frame clones only and misses some. This table holds roughly 160,000 clones, approximately 86% found once. The sequenced material came from peripheral blood. The receptors come from a woman aged 55-69 years who had recovered from COVID-19.

The chain employs TRBV6-6 and TRBJ2-3, with a possible D match to TRBD2 (6 bases). The V gene's germline CDR1 is MNHNY and CDR2 SVGAGI (reference sequence). Trimming left V 4 bases short and J 7 bases short, with 15 bases between. This CDR3 has 14 residues. CDR3 nucleotide sequence: TGTGCCAGCAGTTCCCCCCTAGCGAGGTATACGCAGTATTTT. Translated: CASSSPLARYTQYF.

CDR3 loop: CASSQLVAPLTDTQYF. CDR3 sequence (DNA): TGCGCCAGCAGCCAGTTGGTAGCTCCGCTCACAGATACGCAGTATTTT. The chain employs TRBV4-1 and TRBJ2-3, with D unresolved. CDR3 length: 16 residues. V was pared by 3 bases and J by 2 bases, with 15 bases between. Germline-derived CDR1 and CDR2 are MGHRA and YSYEKL.

V usage is TRBV6-5 and J usage is TRBJ2-6; TRBD1 aligns across 7 bases. Germline trimming cut 11 bases from V and 4 bases from J; bases unmatched to any gene: 5. The CDR3 runs 13 residues. Germline-derived CDR1 and CDR2 are MNHEY and SVGAGI. The CDR3 sequence is CAVQGPGANVLTF. As DNA, the CDR3 is TGTGCCGTACAGGGGCCCGGGGCCAACGTCCTGACTTTC.

The V gene is TRBV24-1, the J gene TRBJ2-1; 8 nucleotides match TRBD2. Trimming removed 1 base from V and 3 bases from J; junction bases left unmatched: 7. The CDR3 totals 17 residues. From germline, CDR1 is KGHDR and CDR2 SFDVKD. The CDR3 nucleotides read TGTGCCACCAGTGATTTTGATGGCGGGGGGCACTACAATGAGCAGTTCTTC. It encodes CATSDFDGGGHYNEQFF.

The genes are TRBV7-3 and TRBJ1-1; tentatively, D is TRBD1 (5 bases). V lost 5 bases and J lost 4, with 11 bases in between. CDR1 and CDR2 (germline): SGHTA, FQGTGA. The CDR3 has 13 residues. The CDR3 sequence: CASSPQGGTEAFF. CDR3 sequence (DNA): TGTGCCAGCAGCCCCCAGGGAGGCACTGAAGCTTTCTTT.

V and J are TRBV10-3 and TRBJ1-3, with TRBD1 matching over 7 bases. V lost 3 bases, J lost 0 bases, and 11 bases stayed unmatched. CDR1 and CDR2 (germline): ENHRY, SYGVKD. The CDR3 extends over 18 amino acids. DNA of the CDR3: TGTGCCATCAGTGATGGTGCGGGCAGGGGGAACTCTGGAAACACCATATATTTT. It translates to CAISDGAGRGNSGNTIYF.

Concerning this clone: Relative to the germline gene, one junction end is altered; a read error may explain this. This chain joins TRBV27 and TRBJ2-1, with a weak D call TRBD1 (5 bases). The CDR3 has 10 amino acids. Germline lookup yields CDR1 MNHEY and CDR2 SMNVEV (reference sequence). The CDR3 protein is CASSSPGALF. In DNA, the CDR3 is TGTGCCAGCAGTTCCCCTGGGGCCCTCTTC.

This clone was recorded a few times. The CDR3 DNA reads TGTGCCAGCAGTATTGGGTCGGCGGGACAGGGTTATGGCTACACCTTC. It encodes CASSIGSAGQGYGYTF. The gene calls are TRBV2 and TRBJ1-2, with 9 bases lining up with TRBD1. This CDR3 comprises 16 residues. Trimming at V came to 5 bases and at J to 5 bases, leaving 12 bases not matched to a gene. Looked up from germline, CDR1 is SNHLY and CDR2 is FYNNEI.

The chain joins TRBV5-1 to TRBJ2-3, with 9 bases aligning to TRBD2. This CDR3 spans 15 amino acids. J gave up 4 bases and V 4 bases, and 7 bases lay outside the gene matches. Germline lookup yields CDR1 SGHRS and CDR2 YFSETQ. CDR3 coding DNA: TGCGCCAGCAGCCCCCTGGGCGGGGGGGCAGATACGCAGTATTTT. Translation gives CASSPLGGGADTQYF.

The rearrangement uses TRBV3-1 (or the pseudogene TRBV3-2) and TRBJ2-7, with D tentatively TRBD1 (5 bases). V lost 1 base and J 9 bases, leaving 13 bases between the germline ends. The CDR3 runs to 13 residues. CDR1 is LGHDT and CDR2 is YNNKEL in the germline V gene (reference sequence). In nucleotides, the CDR3 is TGTGCCAGCAGCCAAGGACAGCTTTTGGTGCAGTACTTC. It encodes CASSQGQLLVQYF.

V and J are TRBV5-1 and TRBJ1-5; the match to TRBD1 covers 10 bases. Trimming removed 2 bases from V and 2 bases from J; junction bases left unmatched: 1. CDR3 length: 15 amino acids. The V gene's germline CDR1 is SGHRS and CDR2 YFSETQ. The CDR3 DNA follows: TGCGCCAGCAGCTTCGGGACAGGGGGCAATCAGCCCCAGCATTTT. Protein product: CASSFGTGGNQPQHF.

The V call is TRBV24-1, the J call TRBJ2-1; D gene unclear. The germline V and J ends were trimmed by 3 bases and 7 bases, with 6 bases remaining between them. The CDR3 has 12 amino acids. Germline-derived CDR1 and CDR2 are KGHDR and SFDVKD. The CDR3 sequence is CATSDPSNEQFF. The CDR3 coding sequence is TGTGCCACCAGTGATCCCTCTAATGAGCAGTTCTTC.

The rearrangement joins TRBV3-1 (or the pseudogene TRBV3-2) to TRBJ1-1; the D gene is possibly TRBD1 (5 bases). The V end was cut by 1 base, the J end by 7 bases, with 13 bases between. The CDR3 has 14 amino acids. The V gene's germline CDR1 is LGHDT and CDR2 YNNKEL (reference sequence). The CDR3 DNA is TGTGCCAGCAGCCAAGGTCGTTCCCAGGGTGAAGCTTTCTTT. Translating gives CASSQGRSQGEAFF.

This rearrangement joins TRBV28 to TRBJ1-4; D might be TRBD1 (6 bases). The germline gives CDR1 MDHEN, CDR2 SYDVKM. There are 13 residues in the CDR3. Trimming stripped 8 bases from V and 4 bases from J, with 11 bases between. In DNA, the CDR3 is TGTGCCAGCGGGCAGGGGAATAATGAAAAACTGTTTTTT. Translating it yields CASGQGNNEKLFF.

The chain carries TRBV28 and TRBJ1-2; 7 nucleotides match TRBD1. V was clipped by 6 bases and J by 9 bases; unmatched bases: 13. The CDR3 spans 14 residues. CDR1 is MDHEN, CDR2 SYDVKM, per germline. The CDR3 loop reads CASSPLGQPLSYTF. The CDR3, as DNA: TGTGCCAGCAGCCCCCTGGGACAGCCGTTGAGCTACACCTTC.

The chain employs TRBV6-5 and TRBJ2-7; the match to TRBD2 covers 7 bases. Trimming removed 2 bases from V and 2 bases from J; junction bases left unmatched: 6. The length of the CDR3 is 15 residues. The germline V gene encodes CDR1 MNHEY and CDR2 SVGAGI. The CDR3 bases are TGTGCCAGCAGTTACCAGGCGGGGGTGGCCTACGAGCAGTACTTC. It specifies CASSYQAGVAYEQYF.

The J gene is TRBJ2-2, the V gene TRBV4-2, with TRBD2 matching 9 bases. Losses at the gene ends were 1 base for V and 10 bases for J; bases not matched to a gene: 10. CDR3 length: 16 residues. Germline CDR1 is LGHNA and CDR2 is YNFKEQ. The CDR3 DNA reads TGTGCCAGCAGCCAAGCAGGGCTAGCGGGGCTTAAGGAGCTGTTTTTT. Amino acid sequence: CASSQAGLAGLKELFF.

The chain combines TRBV9 with TRBJ2-3; a possible D gene is TRBD2 (7 bases). The V gene lost 3 bases and the J gene lost 2 bases, with 22 bases spanning the gap. This CDR3 comprises 18 residues. From germline, CDR1 is SGDLS and CDR2 YYNGEE. The DNA of the CDR3 is TGTGCCAGCAGCGAGTCCCTAATGAGGGGGGGACTCACAGATACGCAGTATTTT. Translated: CASSESLMRGGLTDTQYF. Combining the CDR3 with reference TRBV9 and TRBJ2-3 gives the whole variable domain DSGVTQTPKHLITATGQRVTLRCSPRSGDLSVYWYQQSLDQGLQFLIQYYNGEERAKGNILERFSAQQFPDLHSELNLSSLELGDSALYFCASSESLMRGGLTDTQYFGPGTRLTVL.

This clone was seen a single time. The chain employs TRBV18 and TRBJ1-1; D is ambiguous. The CDR3 is made up of 16 amino acids. Germline V lookup: CDR1 KGHSH, CDR2 LQKENI. V gave up 1 base and J gave up 0 bases, with 12 bases separating them. The CDR3 is CASSPLFPGMNTEAFF. DNA of the CDR3: TGTGCCAGCTCACCACTTTTTCCGGGGATGAACACTGAAGCTTTCTTT.

The chain couples TRBV14 to TRBJ2-5; D is possibly TRBD1 (6 bases). The CDR3 spans 15 residues. The V gene lost 4 bases and the J gene lost 5 bases, with 17 bases spanning the gap. CDR1 is SGHDN, CDR2 FVKESK, per germline. CDR3 nucleotides: TGTGCCAGCAGCCGCACAGCGAGACAGGCGGAGACCCAGTACTTC. As protein: CASSRTARQAETQYF.

The J gene is TRBJ2-7, the V gene TRBV28, with 11 bases aligning to TRBD1. CDR3 size: 14 residues. Germline V CDR1 and CDR2: MDHEN, SYDVKM. Losses at the gene ends were 10 bases for V and 0 bases for J; bases not matched to a gene: 5. The CDR3, as DNA: TGTGCCACCTCCGGGACAGGGGGCTCCTACGAGCAGTACTTC. This gives the protein CATSGTGGSYEQYF.

This clone was counted a single time. The rearrangement joins TRBV18 to TRBJ2-7; TRBD2 matches 14 bases. Germline V CDR1 and CDR2: KGHSH, LQKENI. Trimming took 3 bases from V and 2 from J; bases not matched to a gene: 3. The CDR3 has 16 residues. CDR3 in amino acids: CASSPGTSGRTYEQYF. In nucleotides, the CDR3 is TGTGCCAGCTCACCTGGGACTAGCGGGAGAACCTACGAGCAGTACTTC.